Sequencing of this T cell receptor (beta chain) was carried out in a study of blood T cell repertoires in COVID-19. Study at large: COVID-19 samples, acute and convalescent, were from the United States, Italy and Spain. T cells, B-cell-depleted T cells, or PBMCs supplied cDNA or gDNA.

In the source study's methods: The authors estimated nucleated cell counts from reference gene primer amplification. Sequencing used immunoSEQ multiplex PCR; TCRdb keeps in-frame clones, though not all of them. V, J and clone size are those of that table, while D and trimming were read from the DNA. The profile shows roughly 110,000 clones, more than 70% of them singletons. Sequenced input: peripheral blood. The clonotype originates from a man aged 35 to 55 with active or convalescent COVID-19.

The CDR3 loop reads CAIKTGGFNTEAFF. Written as DNA, the CDR3 is TGTGCCATCAAAACAGGGGGGTTTAACACTGAAGCTTTCTTT. The chain joins TRBV10-3 to TRBJ1-1; TRBD1 matches 8 bases. Per the germline V gene, CDR1 is ENHRY and CDR2 is SYGVKD. After removal of 7 bases from V and 2 bases from J, the junction contained 6 bases not matched to a gene. The CDR3 spans 14 residues.